This T cell receptor (beta chain) was captured in a study of chemoradiotherapy in HPV16-positive cancers. Overall study: Candidate HPV-specific T-cell clones and common TCR motifs came from functional assays in a couple of HPV16-positive patients.

This clone was counted a few times. The antigen is not known. Repeated repertoire sampling spanned the course of chemoradiotherapy. Whole-study findings and limits: During treatment, candidate HPV-specific clones and E7-related motifs expanded in tumor. For HPV16-positive patients, expanding HPV-responsive T cells associated with longer recurrence-free survival.

This CDR3 is 15 amino acids long. V lost 3 bases and J 0 bases, leaving 12 bases between the germline ends. CDR1 is SGHRS and CDR2 is YFSETQ in the germline V gene. Sequencing used immunoSEQ multiplex PCR; TCRdb keeps in-frame clones, though not all of them. This table has about 25,000 clones, more than 90% appearing once. This chain links TRBV5-1 with TRBJ1-1; D not resolved. The sequence derives from a human donor with HPV-associated anogenital cancer. The sample was blood, taken from a patient who underwent chemoradiotherapy. The CDR3 region is CASSSSPTLNTEAFF. The CDR3 region has the DNA TGCGCCAGCAGCTCCTCTCCCACCCTGAACACTGAAGCTTTCTTT.